A single sample is the source of the 27 T cell receptor beta chains below, sequenced in a study of brain T cells in children with intractable seizures. Time point in this sample: blood from clinic visit 5 months post-surgery; TSC patient then seizure free. TCRdb keeps only in-frame clones here, not all; method: immunoSEQ multiplex PCR. The repertoire holds under 400,000 clones, 93% seen once, with around 5% in the top ten. Specimen: peripheral blood, collected around 5 months after surgery. These receptors all stem from a boy under two years old with tuberous sclerosis and intractable seizures.

Note on this clone: This specimen includes other DNA sequences encoding the same CDR3. The rearrangement joins TRBV12-3 or TRBV12-4 to TRBJ1-1; D uncertain. CDR3 size: 10 residues. V dropped 5 bases and J dropped 4 bases, with 2 bases sitting between them. The CDR3 reads CASSLTEAFF. CDR3 nucleotide sequence: TGTGCCAGCAGTCTCACTGAAGCTTTCTTT.

V is TRBV7-2 and J is TRBJ2-5; 12 bases match TRBD2. With 5 bases clipped from V and 1 base from J, the junction kept 2 bases outside the gene matches. From germline, CDR1 is SGHTA and CDR2 FQGNSA. This CDR3 contains 15 residues. CDR3 region: CASSTLAGGQETQYF. The DNA for the CDR3 is TGTGCCAGCAGCACACTAGCGGGGGGCCAAGAGACCCAGTACTTC.

A few counts support this clone. CDR3 in DNA: TGTGCCAGCAGCTTCCGGACAGGGACCGACTACGAGCAGTACTTC. The encoded protein is CASSFRTGTDYEQYF. The chain uses TRBV14 and TRBJ2-7; 8 bases agree with TRBD1. Germline V lookup: CDR1 SGHDN, CDR2 FVKESK. The CDR3 consists of 15 residues. Germline trimming cut 5 bases from V and 3 bases from J; bases unmatched to any gene: 9.

The chain joins TRBV18 to TRBJ1-1; a weak D match, TRBD1 (6 bases). Trimming removed 5 bases at V and 4 bases at J, with 14 bases between. CDR3 length: 14 residues. Germline assignment: CDR1 KGHSH and CDR2 LQKENI. This chain's CDR3 is CASSIGGALTEAFF. In nucleotides, the CDR3 is TGTGCCAGCTCAATCGGGGGGGCCCTCACTGAAGCTTTCTTT. Full variable domain (missing parts from reference TRBV18 and TRBJ1-1): NAGVMQNPRHLVRRRGQEARLRCSPMKGHSHVYWYRQLPEEGLKFMVYLQKENIIDESGMPKERFSAEFPKEGPSILRIQQVVRGDSAAYFCASSIGGALTEAFFGQGTRLTVV.

This clone was recorded once. The chain links TRBV11-2 to TRBJ2-2; D remains ambiguous. This CDR3 region has 17 residues. From germline, CDR1 is SGHAT and CDR2 FQNNGV. Trimming pared 1 base from V and 0 bases from J, leaving 12 bases between. The CDR3 nucleotides read TGTGCCAGCAGCTTAGTGGAACCGATACCGAACACCGGGGAGCTGTTTTTT. Translation gives CASSLVEPIPNTGELFF. Looking up the rest from reference TRBV11-2 and TRBJ2-2 gives the full variable domain: EAGVAQSPRYKIIEKRQSVAFWCNPISGHATLYWYQQILGQGPKLLIQFQNNGVVDDSQLPKDRFSAERLKGVDSTLKIQPAKLEDSAVYLCASSLVEPIPNTGELFFGEGSRLTVL.

J is TRBJ1-3 and V is TRBV30; D ambiguous. CDR3 size: 13 residues. Germline V gives CDR1 GTSNPN, CDR2 SVGIG (reference sequence). V was shortened by 0 bases and J by 11 bases, with 14 bases between the two germline ends. This CDR3 is CAWSVRGAIAIYF. For the CDR3, the DNA is TGTGCCTGGAGTGTACGTGGCGCTATCGCCATATATTTT.

The chain uses TRBV5-6 and TRBJ1-1; no clear D. Trimming took 0 bases from V and 2 from J, leaving 11 bases between them. Germline V lookup: CDR1 SGHDT, CDR2 YYEEEE. CDR3 length: 15 residues. CDR3 sequence reads: CASSLGPGFNTEAFF. In nucleotides, the CDR3 is TGTGCCAGCAGCTTGGGGCCGGGCTTCAACACTGAAGCTTTCTTT. Using reference TRBV5-6 and TRBJ1-1 for the parts outside the CDR3, the full variable domain is DAGVTQSPTHLIKTRGQQVTLRCSPKSGHDTVSWYQQALGQGPQFIFQYYEEEERQRGNFPDRFSGHQFPNYSSELNVNALLLGDSALYLCASSLGPGFNTEAFFGQGTRLTVV.

Notes on this clone: At the DNA level, this CDR3 is encoded by other sequences in the same sample as well. The V and J genes are TRBV7-9 and TRBJ2-1; D remains unclear. The V and J ends lost 5 bases and 6 bases respectively, with 5 bases between them. Germline V gene lookup returns CDR1 SEHNR and CDR2 FQNEAQ (reference sequence). The length of the CDR3 is 11 residues. DNA for the CDR3: TGTGCCAGCAGCCCTTCCAATGAGCAGTTCTTC. Translated, it gives CASSPSNEQFF.

J is TRBJ1-6 and V is TRBV5-8; no firm D call. V lost 7 bases and J 3 bases, leaving 17 bases between the germline ends. The CDR3 is made up of 16 amino acids. Looked up from germline, CDR1 is SGHTS and CDR2 is YDEGEE. DNA of the CDR3: TGTGCCAGCGTCTTTGGAAGACAACTCTATAATTCACCCCTCCACTTT. This codes for CASVFGRQLYNSPLHF.

The genes are TRBV27 and TRBJ1-2, with D uncertain. V dropped 9 bases and J dropped 7 bases, with 12 bases sitting between them. Germline lookup yields CDR1 MNHEY and CDR2 SMNVEV (reference sequence). This CDR3 spans 11 amino acids. Here the CDR3 reads CARSQPFGYTF. CDR3 nucleotides: TGTGCCAGAAGTCAGCCCTTTGGCTACACCTTC.

This clone came up a few times. The same CDR3 arises from other DNA sequences in this sample as well. The CDR3 region is CASSWGQGMNTEAFF. CDR3 sequence (DNA): TGTGCCAGCAGTTGGGGACAGGGCATGAACACTGAAGCTTTCTTT. The chain couples TRBV7-9 to TRBJ1-1; 9 bases fit TRBD1. Germline CDR1 reads SEHNR; CDR2 reads FQNEAQ (reference sequence). V shed 6 bases, J shed 0 bases, and the junction held 5 bases outside the gene matches. The CDR3 is 15 residues long.

This clone has a handful of counts. The CDR3 region has the DNA TGTGCCAGCAGCGCAGTTGGCCTGGGCCTACCCGGAAACACCATATATTTT. Amino acid sequence: CASSAVGLGLPGNTIYF. V and J are TRBV7-9 and TRBJ1-3; no clear D. This CDR3 is 17 amino acids long. CDR1 and CDR2 (germline): SEHNR, FQNEAQ (reference sequence). With 5 bases removed from V and 4 bases from J, the gap between germline ends came to 21 bases.

V gene TRBV4-2 combines with J gene TRBJ2-5; maybe TRBD2 (6 bases). Germline CDR1 is LGHNA and CDR2 is YNFKEQ. This CDR3 is built from 14 residues. With 0 bases removed from V and 2 bases from J, the gap between germline ends came to 7 bases. CDR3 amino acids: CASSQDGTQETQYF. DNA of the CDR3: TGTGCCAGCAGCCAAGATGGGACTCAAGAGACCCAGTACTTC.

This rearrangement joins TRBV10-3 to TRBJ2-3; 10 positions match TRBD2. The ends lost 4 bases at V and 2 bases at J; junction bases unmatched: 3. This CDR3 contains 15 residues. Germline loops: CDR1 ENHRY, CDR2 SYGVKD. CDR3 region: CAISGGTSATDTQYF. DNA of the CDR3: TGTGCCATCAGTGGGGGGACTAGCGCCACAGATACGCAGTATTTT.

V usage is TRBV7-2 and J usage is TRBJ2-5; TRBD2 matches at 8 bases. This CDR3 comprises 15 residues. Per the germline V gene, CDR1 is SGHTA and CDR2 is FQGNSA. With 1 base clipped from V and 4 bases from J, the junction kept 5 bases outside the gene matches. DNA of the CDR3: TGTGCCAGCAGCTTAGGGTTTGCGGGGGGAGAGACCCAGTACTTC. Translated: CASSLGFAGGETQYF.

The J gene is TRBJ2-7, the V gene TRBV24-1; D might be TRBD2 (6 bases). CDR1 and CDR2 (germline): KGHDR, SFDVKD. This CDR3 region has 15 residues. Deletions cut 1 base from V and 2 bases from J, with 11 bases between. CDR3 sequence reads: CATSDLAGLAYEQYF. The CDR3 bases are TGTGCCACCAGTGATTTAGCGGGCTTGGCCTACGAGCAGTACTTC.

The chain couples TRBV25-1 to TRBJ1-6; 9 bases are a match to TRBD1. Germline V gene data show CDR1 as MGHDK and CDR2 as SYGVNS. The CDR3 has 15 residues. Trimming took 6 bases from V and 5 from J; bases not matched to a gene: 5. Here the CDR3 reads CASSARDRDNSPLHF. The CDR3 DNA reads TGTGCCAGCAGCGCCCGGGACAGGGATAATTCACCCCTCCACTTT.

This chain uses TRBV6-6 with TRBJ1-2; D unclear. The CDR3 sequence is 13 residues long. The germline V and J ends were trimmed by 5 bases and 2 bases, with 9 bases remaining between them. Germline lookup yields CDR1 MNHNY and CDR2 SVGAGI (reference sequence). The CDR3 coding sequence is TGTGCCAGCAGTCGGACGGAGAACTATGGCTACACCTTC. It codes for CASSRTENYGYTF.

The chain carries TRBV19 and TRBJ2-5; the D is unclear. The CDR3 length is 12 residues. Germline CDR1 reads LNHDA; CDR2 reads SQIVND (reference sequence). V dropped 10 bases and J dropped 3 bases, with 12 bases sitting between them. The CDR3, as DNA: TGTGCCACCGCGACTGGAGAAGAGACCCAGTACTTC. Residues: CATATGEETQYF. The complete variable domain, with remaining parts taken from reference TRBV19 and TRBJ2-5, reads DGGITQSPKYLFRKEGQNVTLSCEQNLNHDAMYWYRQDPGQGLRLIYYSQIVNDFQKGDIAEGYSVSREKKESFPLTVTSAQKNPTAFYLCATATGEETQYFGPGTRLLVL.

The DNA of the CDR3 is TGTGCCACCAGCAGAGATGTTTGGGAGACAGGAAACAATCAGCCCCAGCATTTT. It codes for CATSRDVWETGNNQPQHF. The chain is built from TRBV15 and TRBJ1-5; a weak D match, TRBD1 (6 bases). The germline gives CDR1 LNHNV, CDR2 YYDKDF (reference sequence). The CDR3 has 18 amino acids. V lost 0 bases, J lost 3 bases, and 18 bases lay in between. The variable domain in full, with the rest retrieved from reference TRBV15 and TRBJ1-5, is DAMVIQNPRYQVTQFGKPVTLSCSQTLNHNVMYWYQQKSSQAPKLLFHYYDKDFNNEADTPDNFQSRRPNTSFCFLDIRSPGLGDTAMYLCATSRDVWETGNNQPQHFGDGTRLSIL.

This chain uses TRBV28 with TRBJ1-1; no definite D call. CDR1 and CDR2 (germline): MDHEN, SYDVKM. The CDR3 is 12 residues long. V gave up 3 bases and J gave up 7 bases, with 9 bases separating them. CDR3 sequence reads: CASSFGVSEAFF. The DNA of the CDR3 is TGTGCCAGCAGTTTCGGCGTCAGTGAAGCTTTCTTT.

This clone was seen once. The genes are TRBV19 and TRBJ2-1; 9 bases match TRBD2. With 7 bases clipped from V and 9 bases from J, the junction kept 10 bases outside the gene matches. CDR1 and CDR2 (germline): LNHDA, SQIVND (reference sequence). The CDR3 loop spans 14 amino acids. CDR3 sequence reads: CASMLRGGRTEQFF. In DNA form, the CDR3 reads TGTGCCAGTATGTTGCGGGGGGGCCGTACTGAGCAGTTCTTC.

This clone was seen only once. The chain employs TRBV7-9 and TRBJ1-6; TRBD1 agrees at 7 bases. This CDR3 comprises 17 residues. V lost 6 bases to trimming and J lost 3 bases; unmatched junction nucleotides: 11. Germline lookup yields CDR1 SEHNR and CDR2 FQNEAQ (reference sequence). In nucleotides, the CDR3 is TGTGCCAGCAGTCTAGCAGGGGACAGCCTCTATAATTCACCCCTCCACTTT. Protein: CASSLAGDSLYNSPLHF.

CDR3 sequence: CAWSVGAQQETQYF. As DNA, the CDR3 is TGTGCCTGGAGTGTAGGTGCACAACAAGAGACCCAGTACTTC. This chain uses TRBV30 with TRBJ2-5; D unclear. Trimming took off 0 bases at V and 2 bases at J, with 10 bases between the two ends. Germline V CDR1 and CDR2: GTSNPN, SVGIG (reference sequence). There are 14 residues in the CDR3.

The chain joins TRBV24-1 to TRBJ2-2; D unclear. Germline V gene lookup returns CDR1 KGHDR and CDR2 SFDVKD. V gave up 0 bases and J gave up 8 bases, with 3 bases separating them. The CDR3 totals 12 residues. The CDR3 DNA follows: TGTGCCACCAGTGATTTGCCTGGGGAGCTGTTTTTT. Residues: CATSDLPGELFF.

V and J are TRBV28 and TRBJ2-5, with D maybe TRBD1 (6 bases). V lost 6 bases and J lost 5, with 16 bases in between. CDR1 MDHEN and CDR2 SYDVKM come from the germline V gene. This CDR3 spans 14 amino acids. CDR3 nucleotides: TGTGCCAGCAGGAGTGGGGGCGCCGGGGAGACCCAGTACTTC. Encoded protein: CASRSGGAGETQYF.

The chain combines TRBV21-1 with TRBJ2-2; the D segment call TRBD2 is taken from the table without a DNA check. TRBV21-1 is a pseudogene locus. The CDR3 loop spans 16 amino acids. CDR3 sequence (DNA): TGTGCCAGCAGCACGACTAGCGGGGGGGCGGACGGGGAGCTGTTTTTT. Amino acids: CASSTTSGGADGELFF.